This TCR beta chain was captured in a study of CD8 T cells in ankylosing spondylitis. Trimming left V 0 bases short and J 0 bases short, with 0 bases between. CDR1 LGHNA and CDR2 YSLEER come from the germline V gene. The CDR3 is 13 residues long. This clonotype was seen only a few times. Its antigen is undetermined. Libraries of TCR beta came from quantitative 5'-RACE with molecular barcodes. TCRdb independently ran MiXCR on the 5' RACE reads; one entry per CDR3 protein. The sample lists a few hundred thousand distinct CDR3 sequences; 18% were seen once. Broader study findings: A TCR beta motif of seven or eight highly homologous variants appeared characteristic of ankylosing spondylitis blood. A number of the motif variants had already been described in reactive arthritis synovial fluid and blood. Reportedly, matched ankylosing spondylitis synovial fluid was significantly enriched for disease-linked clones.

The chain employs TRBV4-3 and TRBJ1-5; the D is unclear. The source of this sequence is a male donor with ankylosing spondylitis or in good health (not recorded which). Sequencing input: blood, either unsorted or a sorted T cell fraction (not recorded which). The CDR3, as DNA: TGCGCCAGCAGCCAAGATAGCAATCAGCCCCAGCATTTT. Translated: CASSQDSNQPQHF.